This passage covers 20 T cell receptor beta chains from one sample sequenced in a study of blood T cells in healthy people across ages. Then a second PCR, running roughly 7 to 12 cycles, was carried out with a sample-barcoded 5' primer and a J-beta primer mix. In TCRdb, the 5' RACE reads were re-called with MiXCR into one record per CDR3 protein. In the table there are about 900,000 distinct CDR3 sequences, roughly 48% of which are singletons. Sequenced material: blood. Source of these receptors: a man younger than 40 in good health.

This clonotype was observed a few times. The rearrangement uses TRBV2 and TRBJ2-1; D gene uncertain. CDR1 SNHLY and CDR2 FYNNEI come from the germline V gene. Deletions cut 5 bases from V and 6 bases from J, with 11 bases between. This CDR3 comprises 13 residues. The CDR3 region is CASSTSVGNEQFF. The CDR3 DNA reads TGTGCCAGCAGTACCTCAGTCGGCAATGAGCAGTTCTTC.

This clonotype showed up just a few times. Written as DNA, the CDR3 is TGTGCCAGCTCACCACCGGGTTACAATGAGCAGTTCTTC. Its translation is CASSPPGYNEQFF. V is TRBV18 and J is TRBJ2-1, with D uncertain. V was pared by 0 bases and J by 4 bases, with 4 bases between. The CDR3 consists of 13 residues. CDR1 KGHSH and CDR2 LQKENI come from the germline V gene.

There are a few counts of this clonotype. DNA for the CDR3: TGCAGCGTTGGACAGTTGAACCAGCCCCAGCATTTT. Amino acids: CSVGQLNQPQHF. The chain joins TRBV29-1 to TRBJ1-5, with D possibly matching TRBD1 (5 bases). The CDR3 covers 12 residues. V lost 4 bases and J 7 bases, leaving 11 bases between the germline ends. Looked up from germline, CDR1 is SQVTM and CDR2 is ANQGSEA.

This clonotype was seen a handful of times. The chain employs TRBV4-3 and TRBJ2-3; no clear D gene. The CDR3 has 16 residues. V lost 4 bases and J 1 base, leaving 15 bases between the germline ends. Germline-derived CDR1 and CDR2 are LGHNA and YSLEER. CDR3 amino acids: CASSPNRQVGTDTQYF. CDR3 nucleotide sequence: TGCGCCAGCAGCCCTAACCGGCAGGTCGGCACAGATACGCAGTATTTT.

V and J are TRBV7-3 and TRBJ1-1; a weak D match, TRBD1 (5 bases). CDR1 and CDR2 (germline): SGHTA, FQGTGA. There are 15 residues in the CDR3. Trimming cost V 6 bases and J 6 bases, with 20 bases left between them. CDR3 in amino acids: CASRRGGGKISEAFF. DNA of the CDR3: TGTGCCAGCAGGAGAGGTGGGGGTAAGATCTCTGAAGCTTTCTTT.

This chain's CDR3 is CSARDVSAVSVIRYNEQFF. The CDR3 DNA follows: TGCAGTGCTAGAGATGTGTCTGCAGTGTCGGTCATTCGCTACAATGAGCAGTTCTTC. The chain joins TRBV20-1 to TRBJ2-1; D gene ambiguous. The V end lost 0 bases, the J end lost 3 bases, and 24 bases lay between the germline ends. Germline values: CDR1 DFQATT, CDR2 SNEGSKA (reference sequence). CDR3 length equals 19 residues.

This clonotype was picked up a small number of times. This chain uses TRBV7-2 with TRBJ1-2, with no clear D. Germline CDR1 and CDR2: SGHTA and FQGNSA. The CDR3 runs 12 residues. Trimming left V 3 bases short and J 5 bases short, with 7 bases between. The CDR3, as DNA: TGTGCCAGCAGCTTCGATATGTATGGCTACACCTTC. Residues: CASSFDMYGYTF.

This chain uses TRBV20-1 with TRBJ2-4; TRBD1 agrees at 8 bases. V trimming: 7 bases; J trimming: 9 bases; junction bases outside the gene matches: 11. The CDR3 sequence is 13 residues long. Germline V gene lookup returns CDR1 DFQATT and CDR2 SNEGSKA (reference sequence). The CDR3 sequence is CSVADRDMSIQYF. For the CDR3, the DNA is TGCAGTGTTGCGGACAGGGATATGAGCATTCAGTACTTC.

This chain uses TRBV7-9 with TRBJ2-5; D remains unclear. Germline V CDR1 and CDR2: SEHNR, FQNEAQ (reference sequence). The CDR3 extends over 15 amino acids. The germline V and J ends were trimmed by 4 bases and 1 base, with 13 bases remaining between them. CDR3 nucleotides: TGTGCCAGCAGCTCTTTTAGGCCGGGCCAAGAGACCCAGTACTTC. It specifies CASSSFRPGQETQYF.

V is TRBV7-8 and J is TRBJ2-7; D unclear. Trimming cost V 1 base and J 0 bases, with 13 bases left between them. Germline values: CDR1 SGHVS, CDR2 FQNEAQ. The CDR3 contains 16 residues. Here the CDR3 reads CASSLDWSENSYEQYF. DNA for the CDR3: TGTGCCAGCAGCTTAGACTGGTCAGAGAACTCCTACGAGCAGTACTTC.

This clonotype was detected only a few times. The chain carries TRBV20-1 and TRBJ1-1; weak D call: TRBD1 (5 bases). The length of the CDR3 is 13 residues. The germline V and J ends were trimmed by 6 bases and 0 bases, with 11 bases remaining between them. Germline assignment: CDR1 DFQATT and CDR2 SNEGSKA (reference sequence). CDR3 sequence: CSAGDSMNTEAFF. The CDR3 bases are TGCAGTGCCGGGGACTCCATGAACACTGAAGCTTTCTTT.

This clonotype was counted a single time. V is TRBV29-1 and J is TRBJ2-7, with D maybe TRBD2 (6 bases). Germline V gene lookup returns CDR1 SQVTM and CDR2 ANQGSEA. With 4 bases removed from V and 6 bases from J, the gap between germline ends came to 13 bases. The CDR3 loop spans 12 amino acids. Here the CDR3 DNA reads TGCAGCGTTGCAGAGGCGGGGTTCGAGCAGTACTTC. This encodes CSVAEAGFEQYF.

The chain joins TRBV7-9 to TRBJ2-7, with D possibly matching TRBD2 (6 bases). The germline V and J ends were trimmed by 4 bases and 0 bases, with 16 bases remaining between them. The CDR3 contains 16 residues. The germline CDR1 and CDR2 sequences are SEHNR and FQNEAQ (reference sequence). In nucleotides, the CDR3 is TGTGCCAGCAGCTCCCAGGTGGGACTCAGCTCCTACGAGCAGTACTTC. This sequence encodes CASSSQVGLSSYEQYF.

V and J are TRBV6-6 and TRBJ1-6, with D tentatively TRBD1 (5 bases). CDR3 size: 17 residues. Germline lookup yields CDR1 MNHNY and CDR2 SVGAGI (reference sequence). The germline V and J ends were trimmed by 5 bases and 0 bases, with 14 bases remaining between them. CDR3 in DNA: TGTGCCAGCAGTAAGGGACGGATGAGCTCCTATAATTCACCCCTCCACTTT. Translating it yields CASSKGRMSSYNSPLHF.

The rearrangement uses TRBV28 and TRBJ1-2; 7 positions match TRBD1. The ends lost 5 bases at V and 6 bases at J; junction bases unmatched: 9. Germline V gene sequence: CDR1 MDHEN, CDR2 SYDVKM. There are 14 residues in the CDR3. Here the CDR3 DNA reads TGTGCCAGCAGTCCCCCAGACAGGGTCCATGGCTACACCTTC. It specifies CASSPPDRVHGYTF.

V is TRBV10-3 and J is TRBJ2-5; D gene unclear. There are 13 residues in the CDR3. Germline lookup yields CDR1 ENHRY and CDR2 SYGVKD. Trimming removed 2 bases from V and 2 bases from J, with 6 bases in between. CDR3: CAISESEQETQYF. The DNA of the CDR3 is TGTGCCATCAGTGAGAGTGAACAAGAGACCCAGTACTTC.

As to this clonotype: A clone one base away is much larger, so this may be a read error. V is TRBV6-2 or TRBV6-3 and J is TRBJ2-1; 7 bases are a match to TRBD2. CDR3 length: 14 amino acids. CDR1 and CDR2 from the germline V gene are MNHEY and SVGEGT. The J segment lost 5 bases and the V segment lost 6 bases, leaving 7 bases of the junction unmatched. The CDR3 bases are TGTGCCAGCAGCTCCACTAGCGCGCACAATGAGCAGTTCTTC. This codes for CASSSTSAHNEQFF.

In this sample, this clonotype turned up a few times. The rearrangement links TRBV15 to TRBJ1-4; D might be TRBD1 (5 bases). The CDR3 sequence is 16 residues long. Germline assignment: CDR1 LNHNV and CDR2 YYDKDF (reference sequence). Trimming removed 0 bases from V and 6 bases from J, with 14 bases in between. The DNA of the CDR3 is TGTGCCACCAGCAGAGATGGTGGGGGAGTATATGAAAAACTGTTTTTT. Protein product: CATSRDGGGVYEKLFF.

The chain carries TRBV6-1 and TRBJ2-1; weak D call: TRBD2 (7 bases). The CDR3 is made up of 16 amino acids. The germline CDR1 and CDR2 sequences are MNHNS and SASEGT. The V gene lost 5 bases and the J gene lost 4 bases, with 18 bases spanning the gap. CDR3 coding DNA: TGTGCCAGCAGTCTGCCCCCGGCGGGGGCGTACAATGAGCAGTTCTTC. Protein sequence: CASSLPPAGAYNEQFF.

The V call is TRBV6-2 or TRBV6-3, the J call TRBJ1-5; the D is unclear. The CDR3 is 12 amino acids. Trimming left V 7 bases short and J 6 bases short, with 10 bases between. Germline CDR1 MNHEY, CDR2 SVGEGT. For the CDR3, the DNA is TGTGCCAGCACCATGTCAGGTCAGCCCCAGCATTTT. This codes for CASTMSGQPQHF.